This passage covers 13 T cell receptor beta chains from one sample sequenced in a study of blood T cells in healthy people across ages. Primers used in a second PCR of roughly 6 to 11 cycles were a sample-barcoded 5' primer and a J-beta primer mix. A single record per CDR3 protein comes from TCRdb applying MiXCR to the 5' RACE reads. The data show hundreds of thousands of distinct CDR3 sequences, more than 35% seen once. Source material: blood. Source of these receptors: a man aged 80 or over in good health.

This clonotype was recorded only once. A read error may produce the germline difference seen at one junction end. The genes are TRBV24-1 and TRBJ2-1, with 10 bases lining up with TRBD2. The V gene's germline CDR1 is KGHDR and CDR2 SFDVKD. CDR3 length: 15 amino acids. Here the CDR3 reads CAASSIAGGLNEQFF. The CDR3 coding sequence is TGTGCCGCCAGTTCCATAGCGGGAGGTCTCAATGAGCAGTTCTTC.

This clonotype was counted once. The V gene is TRBV11-2, the J gene TRBJ2-1; tentative D call: TRBD2 (7 bases). The CDR3 is 18 residues long. Trimming stripped 7 bases from V and 4 bases from J, with 26 bases between. CDR1 is SGHAT and CDR2 is FQNNGV in the germline V gene. For the CDR3, the DNA is TGTGCCAGCACCTCAAGGGGGGGTTTCTGGACCGGATACAATGAGCAGTTCTTC. Translated: CASTSRGGFWTGYNEQFF.

In its sample, this clonotype was seen a few times. V and J are TRBV2 and TRBJ2-7; weak D call: TRBD2 (5 bases). V shed 2 bases and J shed 7 bases, with 21 bases lying between them. CDR1 and CDR2 from the germline V gene are SNHLY and FYNNEI. CDR3 length equals 16 residues. CDR3 DNA sequence: TGTGCCAGCAGTGAAAGGTTGAGACTATTTATGAATGAGCAGTACTTC. This sequence encodes CASSERLRLFMNEQYF.

This chain connects TRBV24-1 to TRBJ2-4; 10 bases are a match to TRBD2. The better agreement between TRBJ2-7 and the DNA end casts doubt on the J call. The V gene's germline CDR1 is KGHDR and CDR2 SFDVKD. The CDR3 consists of 16 residues. CDR3 amino acids: CATSDALAGERYEQYF. DNA of the CDR3: TGTGCCACCAGTGATGCTCTAGCGGGAGAGAGGTACGAGCAGTACTTC.

The gene calls are TRBV18 and TRBJ2-7, with 11 bases that match TRBD1. Germline trimming cut 3 bases from V and 4 bases from J; bases unmatched to any gene: 5. The CDR3 loop spans 15 amino acids. Germline loops: CDR1 KGHSH, CDR2 LQKENI. The CDR3 here is CASSPTGTGGYEQYF. In DNA, the CDR3 is TGTGCCAGCTCACCCACGGGGACAGGGGGATACGAGCAGTACTTC.

This clonotype was detected many times. J is TRBJ1-3 and V is TRBV28, with TRBD1 as a possible D gene (5 bases). CDR3 size: 15 residues. The V end lost 7 bases, the J end lost 3 bases, and 16 bases lay between the germline ends. Germline V CDR1 and CDR2: MDHEN, SYDVKM. As DNA, the CDR3 is TGTGCCAGCAAAACCGGGACGGGTGTTGGAAACACCATATATTTT. Protein: CASKTGTGVGNTIYF.

This rearrangement joins TRBV5-1 to TRBJ1-1; no clear D. Germline CDR1 SGHRS, CDR2 YFSETQ. V lost 4 bases and J lost 1, with 8 bases in between. The CDR3 totals 13 residues. The chain's CDR3 is CASSPTSNTEAFF. DNA for the CDR3: TGCGCCAGCAGCCCAACTTCGAACACTGAAGCTTTCTTT.

This clonotype has a count of ten or more. This rearrangement joins TRBV7-2 to TRBJ2-1; 12 bases map to TRBD2. CDR1 is SGHTA and CDR2 is FQGNSA in the germline V gene. Trimming removed 5 bases from V and 7 bases from J; junction bases left unmatched: 9. The CDR3 has 16 residues. CDR3 bases: TGTGCCAGCAGCCCCGCGCTAGCGGGAGGGGATAATGAGCAGTTCTTC. It yields the protein CASSPALAGGDNEQFF. The full variable domain, rest sourced from reference TRBV7-2 and TRBJ2-1, is GAGVSQSPSNKVTEKGKDVELRCDPISGHTALYWYRQSLGQGLEFLIYFQGNSAPDKSGLPSDRFSAERTGGSVSTLTIQRTQQEDSAVYLCASSPALAGGDNEQFFGPGTRLTVL.

This clonotype was found a few times. The rearrangement joins TRBV28 to TRBJ2-5, with D uncertain. Trimming stripped 2 bases from V and 11 bases from J, with 15 bases between. The CDR3 spans 13 residues. The germline V gene encodes CDR1 MDHEN and CDR2 SYDVKM. CDR3 loop: CASSLGIWGEQYF. The DNA for the CDR3 is TGTGCCAGCAGTTTAGGTATCTGGGGTGAGCAGTACTTC.

The V call is TRBV29-1, the J call TRBJ2-4; TRBD2 matches 9 bases. The J call may not be correct, given that the DNA end is closer to TRBJ2-7. CDR1 and CDR2 from the germline V gene are SQVTM and ANQGSEA. The CDR3 has 17 amino acids. The CDR3 DNA reads as TGCAGCGTCGAGGGGACTAGCACCTTCGGTAACGTCTACGAGCAGTACTTC. This translates into CSVEGTSTFGNVYEQYF.

This clonotype has only one observation. The chain uses TRBV27 and TRBJ2-5; a weak D match, TRBD2 (6 bases). This CDR3 has 11 amino acids. CDR1 and CDR2 (germline): MNHEY, SMNVEV (reference sequence). Trimming left V 5 bases short and J 11 bases short, with 12 bases between. The CDR3 DNA reads TGTGCCAGCAGTGGCTGGGGGGAGCAGTACTTC. Amino acids: CASSGWGEQYF.

Many counts were recorded for this clonotype. The chain is built from TRBV28 and TRBJ1-1; D not certain. CDR1 MDHEN and CDR2 SYDVKM come from the germline V gene. The CDR3 covers 16 residues. Trimming stripped 6 bases from V and 4 bases from J, with 21 bases between. The CDR3 region has the DNA TGTGCCAGCAGCCCACCCCCACCGGTTGCCGGCACTGAAGCTTTCTTT. It codes for CASSPPPPVAGTEAFF.

The J gene is TRBJ1-2, the V gene TRBV29-1; 11 bases line up with TRBD1. Germline CDR1 SQVTM, CDR2 ANQGSEA. There are 12 residues in the CDR3. The junction had 6 bases not matched to a gene; V was cut back by 7 bases and J by 8 bases. The CDR3 protein is CSAGQGARGYTF. The CDR3 region has the DNA TGCAGCGCCGGACAGGGGGCAAGAGGCTACACCTTC. The variable domain in full, completed from reference TRBV29-1 and TRBJ1-2, reads SAVISQKPSRDICQRGTSLTIQCQVDSQVTMMFWYRQQPGQSLTLIATANQGSEATYESGFVIDKFPISRPNLTFSTLTVSNMSPEDSSIYLCSAGQGARGYTFGSGTRLTVV.